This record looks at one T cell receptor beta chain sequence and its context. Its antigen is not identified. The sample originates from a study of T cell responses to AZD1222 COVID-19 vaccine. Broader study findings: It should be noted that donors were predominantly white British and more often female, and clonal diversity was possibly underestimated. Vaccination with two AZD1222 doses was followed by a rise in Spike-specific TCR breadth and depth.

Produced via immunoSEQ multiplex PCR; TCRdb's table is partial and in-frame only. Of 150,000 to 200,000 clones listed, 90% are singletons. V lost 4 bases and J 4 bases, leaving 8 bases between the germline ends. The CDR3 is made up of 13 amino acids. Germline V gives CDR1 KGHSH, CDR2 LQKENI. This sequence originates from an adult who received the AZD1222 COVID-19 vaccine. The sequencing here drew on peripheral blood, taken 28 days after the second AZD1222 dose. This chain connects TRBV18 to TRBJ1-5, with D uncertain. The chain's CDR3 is CASSQGGNQPQHF. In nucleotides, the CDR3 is TGTGCCAGCTCACAGGGAGGGAATCAGCCCCAGCATTTT.